This TCR beta chain is drawn from a study of cytomegalovirus exposure and HLA in healthy donors. Study outcomes and limitations: It was reportedly the case that the classifier diagnosed cytomegalovirus status with high specificity and sensitivity. Using a false discovery rate of 0.05, a later analysis showed that about 16,000 TCR beta sequences were associated with HLA alleles. There was a cluster of highly shared sequence variants that was likely a sequencing artifact.

V was cut by 4 bases and J by 2 bases, with 16 bases left in between. The CDR3 has 15 residues. CDR1 is SGHRS, CDR2 YFSETQ, per germline. Comments on this clone: Its antigen is undetermined.

The PCR employed 60 Vbeta primers together with 13 Jbeta primers. TCRdb's copy holds only in-frame clones and misses some; the assay was immunoSEQ multiplex PCR. This sample yields about 150,000 clones, of which around 80% are seen a single time; 10% to 12% belongs to the top ten. The origin of this receptor is a man between 18 and 29 years old in good health and CMV-seropositive. Source material: PBMCs. The rearrangement uses TRBV5-1 and TRBJ2-7; D gene ambiguous. For the CDR3, the DNA is TGCGCCAGCAGCGGTGGCAGGTCAAACCCCTACGAGCAGTACTTC. Its protein is CASSGGRSNPYEQYF.